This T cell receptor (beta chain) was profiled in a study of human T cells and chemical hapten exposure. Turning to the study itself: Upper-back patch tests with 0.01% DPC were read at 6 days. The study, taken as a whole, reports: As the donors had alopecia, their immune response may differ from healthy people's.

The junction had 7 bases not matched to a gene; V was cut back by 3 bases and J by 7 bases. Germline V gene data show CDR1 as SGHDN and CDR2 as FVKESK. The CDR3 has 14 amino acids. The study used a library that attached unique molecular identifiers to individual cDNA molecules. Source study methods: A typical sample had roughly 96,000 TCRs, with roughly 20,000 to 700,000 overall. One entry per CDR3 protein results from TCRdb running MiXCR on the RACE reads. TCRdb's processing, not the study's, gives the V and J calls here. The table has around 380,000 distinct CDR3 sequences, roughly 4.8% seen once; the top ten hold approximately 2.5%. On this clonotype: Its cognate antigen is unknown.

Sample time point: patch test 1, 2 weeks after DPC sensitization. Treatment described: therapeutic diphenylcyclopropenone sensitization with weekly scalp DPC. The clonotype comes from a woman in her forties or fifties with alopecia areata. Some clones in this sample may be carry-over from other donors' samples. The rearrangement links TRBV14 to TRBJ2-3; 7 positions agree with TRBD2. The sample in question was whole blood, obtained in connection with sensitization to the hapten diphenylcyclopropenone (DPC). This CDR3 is CASSQGRGVHTQYF. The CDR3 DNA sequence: TGTGCCAGCAGCCAGGGCCGGGGGGTACATACGCAGTATTTT.